The T cell receptor (beta chain) described here comes from a study of shared clonotypes between healthy human individuals. Study observations and caveats: Non-shared clonotypes showed lower generation probabilities than clonotypes common to all four donors.

In germline, CDR1 is SEHNR, CDR2 FQNEAQ (reference sequence). The CDR3 is made up of 14 amino acids. Trimming removed 0 bases from V and 4 bases from J, with 10 bases in between. Adult donors, all healthy and HIV-negative, had no recent acute infections or vaccinations. Splitting the CD4+ cells yielded a CD45RA+ naive subset and a CD45RA-negative memory subset. This clone was counted once. Antigen unknown. Using approximately 190 ng DNA, some 30,000 T cell genomes, the sorted-subset replicate PCRs were run. Profiling relied on immunoSEQ multiplex PCR, and the TCRdb table lists in-frame clones only, not all of them. The sample includes roughly 2.6 million clones, 85% to 95% seen only once; the top ten take around 0.14%.

The chain employs TRBV7-9 and TRBJ2-7; D not resolved. Sequences were obtained from naive CD4+ T cells sorted from blood. Subset of the sample: CD45RA+ positively selected. The receptor was derived from a man aged 18-30 years in good health. The CDR3 region has the DNA TGTGCCAGCAGCTTAGCAGTTCAAGGGTACGAGCAGTACTTC. Amino acids: CASSLAVQGYEQYF.